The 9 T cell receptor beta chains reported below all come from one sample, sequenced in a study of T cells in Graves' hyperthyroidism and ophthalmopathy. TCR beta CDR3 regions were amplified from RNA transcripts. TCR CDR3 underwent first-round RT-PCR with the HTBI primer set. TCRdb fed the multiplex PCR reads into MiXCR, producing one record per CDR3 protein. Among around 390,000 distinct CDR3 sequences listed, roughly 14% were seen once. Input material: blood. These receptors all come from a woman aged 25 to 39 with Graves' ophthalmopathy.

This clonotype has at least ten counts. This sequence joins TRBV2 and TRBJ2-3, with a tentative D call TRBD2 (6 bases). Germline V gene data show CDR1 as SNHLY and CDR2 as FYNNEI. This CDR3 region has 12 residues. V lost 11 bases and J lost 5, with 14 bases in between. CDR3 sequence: CAGRGMGDTQYF. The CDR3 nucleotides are TGTGCCGGCCGGGGGATGGGAGATACGCAGTATTTT.

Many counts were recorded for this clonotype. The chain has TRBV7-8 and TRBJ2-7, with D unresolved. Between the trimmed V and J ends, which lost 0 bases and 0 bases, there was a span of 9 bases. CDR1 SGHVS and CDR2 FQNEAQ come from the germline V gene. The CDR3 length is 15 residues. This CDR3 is CASSLALSASYEQYF. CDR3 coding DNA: TGTGCCAGCAGCTTAGCGCTAAGCGCCTCCTACGAGCAGTACTTC.

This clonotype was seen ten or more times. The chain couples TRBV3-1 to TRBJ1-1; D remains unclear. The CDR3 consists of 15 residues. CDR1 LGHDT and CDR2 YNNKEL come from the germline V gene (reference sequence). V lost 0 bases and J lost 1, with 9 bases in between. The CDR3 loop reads CASSQEGLRNTEAFF. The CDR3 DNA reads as TGTGCCAGCAGCCAAGAGGGTCTAAGGAACACTGAAGCTTTCTTT.

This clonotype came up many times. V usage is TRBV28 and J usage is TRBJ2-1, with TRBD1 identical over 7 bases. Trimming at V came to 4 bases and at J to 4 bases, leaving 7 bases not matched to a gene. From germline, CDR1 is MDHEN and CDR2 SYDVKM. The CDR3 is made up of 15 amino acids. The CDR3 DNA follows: TGTGCCAGCAGTTCCCCCCGGACAGGATACAATGAGCAGTTCTTC. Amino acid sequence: CASSSPRTGYNEQFF.

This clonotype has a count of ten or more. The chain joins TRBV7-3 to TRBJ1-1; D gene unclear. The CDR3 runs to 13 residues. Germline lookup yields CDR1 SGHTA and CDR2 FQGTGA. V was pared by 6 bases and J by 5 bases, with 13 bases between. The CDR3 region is CASRISPETEAFF. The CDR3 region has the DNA TGTGCCAGCAGGATTTCGCCGGAGACTGAAGCTTTCTTT.

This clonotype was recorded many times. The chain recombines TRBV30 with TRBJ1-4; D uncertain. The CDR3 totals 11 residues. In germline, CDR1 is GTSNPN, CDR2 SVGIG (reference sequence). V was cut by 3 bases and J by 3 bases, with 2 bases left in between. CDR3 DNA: TGTGCCTGGAGCTCTAATGAAAAACTGTTTTTT. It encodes CAWSSNEKLFF. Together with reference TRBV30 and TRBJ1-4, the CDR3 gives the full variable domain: SQTIHQWPATLVQPVGSPLSLECTVEGTSNPNLYWYRQAAGRGLQLLFYSVGIGQISSEVPQNLSASRPQDRQFILSSKKLLLSDSGFYLCAWSSNEKLFFGSGTQLSVL.

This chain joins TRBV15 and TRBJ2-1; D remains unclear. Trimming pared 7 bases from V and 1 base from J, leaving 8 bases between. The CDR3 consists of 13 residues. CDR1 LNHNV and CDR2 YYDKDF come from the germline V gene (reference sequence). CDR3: CATKVNSYNEQFF. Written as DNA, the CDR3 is TGTGCCACCAAGGTAAATTCCTACAATGAGCAGTTCTTC.

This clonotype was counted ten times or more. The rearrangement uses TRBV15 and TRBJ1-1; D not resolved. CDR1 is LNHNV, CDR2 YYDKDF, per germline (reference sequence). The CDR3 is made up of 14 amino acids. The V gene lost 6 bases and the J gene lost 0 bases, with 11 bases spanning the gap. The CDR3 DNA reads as TGTGCCACCAGACCAGAGGAATTGAACACTGAAGCTTTCTTT. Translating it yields CATRPEELNTEAFF.

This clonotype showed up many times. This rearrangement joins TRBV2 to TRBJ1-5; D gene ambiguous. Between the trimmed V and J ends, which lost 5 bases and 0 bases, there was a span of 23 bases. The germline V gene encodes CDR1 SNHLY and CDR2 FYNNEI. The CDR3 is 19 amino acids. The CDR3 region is CASSHRQSVRGYSNQPQHF. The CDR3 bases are TGTGCCAGCAGTCACCGCCAATCAGTGCGAGGGTATAGCAATCAGCCCCAGCATTTT.